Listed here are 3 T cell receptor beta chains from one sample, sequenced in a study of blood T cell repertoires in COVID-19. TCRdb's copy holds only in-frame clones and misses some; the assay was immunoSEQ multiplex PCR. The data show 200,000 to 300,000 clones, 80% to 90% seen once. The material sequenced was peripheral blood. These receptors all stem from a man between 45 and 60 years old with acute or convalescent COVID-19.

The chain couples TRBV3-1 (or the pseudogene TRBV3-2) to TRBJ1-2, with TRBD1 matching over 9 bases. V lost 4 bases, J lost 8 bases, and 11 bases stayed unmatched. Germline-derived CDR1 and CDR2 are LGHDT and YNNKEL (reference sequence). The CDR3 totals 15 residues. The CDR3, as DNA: TGTGCCAGCAGCCTCGTTTGGGACAGGGAGGCAGGCTACACCTTC. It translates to CASSLVWDREAGYTF.

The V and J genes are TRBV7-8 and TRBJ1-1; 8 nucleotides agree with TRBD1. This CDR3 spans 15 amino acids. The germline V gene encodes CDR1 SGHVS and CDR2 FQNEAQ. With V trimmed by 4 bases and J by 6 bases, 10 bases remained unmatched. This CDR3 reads CASSYGQGRTAEAFF. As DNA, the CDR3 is TGTGCCAGCAGCTACGGACAGGGAAGAACGGCTGAAGCTTTCTTT.

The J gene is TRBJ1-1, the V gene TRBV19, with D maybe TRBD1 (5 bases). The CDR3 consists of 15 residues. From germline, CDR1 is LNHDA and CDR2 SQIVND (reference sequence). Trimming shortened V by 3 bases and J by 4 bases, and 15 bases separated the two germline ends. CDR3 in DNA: TGTGCCAGTAGTATTTCTGCGGCGGGGGTCACTGAAGCTTTCTTT. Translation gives CASSISAAGVTEAFF.